This TCR beta chain came from a study of OX40 agonist ivuxolimab in advanced cancers. Repertoires were generated with immunoSEQ multiplex PCR, while TCRdb's copy carries only in-frame clones and drops some. This repertoire shows under 15,000 clones, over 70% found once; its top ten account for 24%. With 3 bases clipped from V and 6 bases from J, the junction kept 5 bases outside the gene matches. Per germline, CDR1 PRHDT and CDR2 FYEKMQ (reference sequence). This CDR3 has 14 amino acids. The clonotype was recovered from an adult with an advanced solid tumor such as melanoma, head and neck, liver or kidney cancer. This rearrangement joins TRBV13 to TRBJ2-1, with TRBD2 matching over 7 bases. Sample: CD4+ or CD8+ T cells sorted from blood, taken in a trial of the OX40 agonist ivuxolimab. The CDR3 DNA sequence: TGTGCCAGCAGCTTTTCCACGGGAGGCAATGAGCAGTTCTTC. This encodes CASSFSTGGNEQFF.